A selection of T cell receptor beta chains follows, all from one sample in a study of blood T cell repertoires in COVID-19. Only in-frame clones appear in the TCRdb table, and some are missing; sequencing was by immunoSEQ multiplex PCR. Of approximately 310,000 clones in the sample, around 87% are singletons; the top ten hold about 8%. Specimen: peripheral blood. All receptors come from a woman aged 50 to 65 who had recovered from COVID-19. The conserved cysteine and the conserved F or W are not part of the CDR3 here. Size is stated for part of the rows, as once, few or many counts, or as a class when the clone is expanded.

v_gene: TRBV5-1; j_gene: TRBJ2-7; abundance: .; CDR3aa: ASSPGANTYEQY
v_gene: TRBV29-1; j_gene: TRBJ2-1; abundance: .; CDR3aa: SVDPAGDYNEQF
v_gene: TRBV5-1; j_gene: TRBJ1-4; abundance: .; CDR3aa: ASSVDGTGGEKLF
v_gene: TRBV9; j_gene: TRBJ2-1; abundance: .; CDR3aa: ASSGSGGYSYNEQF
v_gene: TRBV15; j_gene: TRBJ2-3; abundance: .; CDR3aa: ATRGPSSGPTDTQY
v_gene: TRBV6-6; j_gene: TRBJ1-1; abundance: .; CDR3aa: ASSLLETGTEAF
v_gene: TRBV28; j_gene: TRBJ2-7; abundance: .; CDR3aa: ASSFSQGPLYEQY
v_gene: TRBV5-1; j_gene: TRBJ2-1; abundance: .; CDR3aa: ASSPREGSYNEQF
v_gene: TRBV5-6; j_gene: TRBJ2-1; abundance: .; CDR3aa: ASSTVGTGLYNEQF
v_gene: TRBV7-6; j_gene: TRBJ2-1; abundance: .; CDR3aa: ASSSPFPAGLEYYNEQF
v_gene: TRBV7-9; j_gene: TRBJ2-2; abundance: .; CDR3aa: ASSLRSGPSGELF
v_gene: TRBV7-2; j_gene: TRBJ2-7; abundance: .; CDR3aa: ASSRGGNYEQY
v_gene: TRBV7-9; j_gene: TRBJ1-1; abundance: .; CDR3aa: ASSLRVASLNTEAF
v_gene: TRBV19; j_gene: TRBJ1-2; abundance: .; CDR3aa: ASTRGLFGYGYT
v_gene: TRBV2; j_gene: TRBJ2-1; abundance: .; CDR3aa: ASRNQGAYNEQF
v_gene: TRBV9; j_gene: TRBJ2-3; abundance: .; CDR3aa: ASSVDTSGATDTQY
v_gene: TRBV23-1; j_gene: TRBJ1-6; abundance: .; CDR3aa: ASSQSFFVRQGKRGSPLH
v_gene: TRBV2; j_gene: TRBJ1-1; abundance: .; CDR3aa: ASSELGPGTAMNTEAF
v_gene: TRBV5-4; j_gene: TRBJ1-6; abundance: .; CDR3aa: ASSLLTGNSPLH
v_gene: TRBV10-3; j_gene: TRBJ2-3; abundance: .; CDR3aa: AIRSDRVTDTQY
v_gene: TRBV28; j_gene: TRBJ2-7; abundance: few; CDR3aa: ASLSSYEQY
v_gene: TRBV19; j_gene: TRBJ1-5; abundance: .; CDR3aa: ASKVWGQGSQPQH
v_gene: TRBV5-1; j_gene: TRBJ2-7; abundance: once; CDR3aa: ASSLGDRVYEQY
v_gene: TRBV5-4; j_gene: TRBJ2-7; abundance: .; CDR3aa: ASSLQGAYEQY
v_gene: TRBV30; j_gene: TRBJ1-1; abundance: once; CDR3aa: AWGQGKAF
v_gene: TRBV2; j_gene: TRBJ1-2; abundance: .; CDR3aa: ASRAGTGGNGYT
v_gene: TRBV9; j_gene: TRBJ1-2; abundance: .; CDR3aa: ASSLLGQNYGYT
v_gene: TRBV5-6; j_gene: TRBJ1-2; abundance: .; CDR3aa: ASTPWSISGYT
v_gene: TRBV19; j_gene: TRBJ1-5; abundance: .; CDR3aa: ASSPRQGPSNQPQH
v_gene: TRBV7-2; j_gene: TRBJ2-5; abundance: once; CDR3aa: ASSLAPASGSLGTQY
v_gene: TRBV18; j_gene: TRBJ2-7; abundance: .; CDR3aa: ASSRQGNEQY
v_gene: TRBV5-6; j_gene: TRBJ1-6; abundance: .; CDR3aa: ASSPGTAPNSPLH
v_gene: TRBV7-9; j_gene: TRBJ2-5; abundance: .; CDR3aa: ASSLWIGGSALETQY
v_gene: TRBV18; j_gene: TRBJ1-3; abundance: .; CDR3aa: ASSPIDRNPNTIY
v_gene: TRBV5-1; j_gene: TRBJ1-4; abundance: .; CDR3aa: ASSRGGQGNEKLF
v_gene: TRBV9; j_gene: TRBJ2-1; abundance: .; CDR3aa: ASSVVAGDNEQF
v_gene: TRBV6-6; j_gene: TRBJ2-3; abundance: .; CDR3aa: ASSVLAGEGDTQY
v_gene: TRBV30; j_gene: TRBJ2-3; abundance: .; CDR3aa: AWTLAGVGTQY
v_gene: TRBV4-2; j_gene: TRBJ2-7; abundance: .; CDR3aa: ASSQDLNSGTYEQY
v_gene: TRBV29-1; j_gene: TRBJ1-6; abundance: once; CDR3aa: SVAAGGNSPLH